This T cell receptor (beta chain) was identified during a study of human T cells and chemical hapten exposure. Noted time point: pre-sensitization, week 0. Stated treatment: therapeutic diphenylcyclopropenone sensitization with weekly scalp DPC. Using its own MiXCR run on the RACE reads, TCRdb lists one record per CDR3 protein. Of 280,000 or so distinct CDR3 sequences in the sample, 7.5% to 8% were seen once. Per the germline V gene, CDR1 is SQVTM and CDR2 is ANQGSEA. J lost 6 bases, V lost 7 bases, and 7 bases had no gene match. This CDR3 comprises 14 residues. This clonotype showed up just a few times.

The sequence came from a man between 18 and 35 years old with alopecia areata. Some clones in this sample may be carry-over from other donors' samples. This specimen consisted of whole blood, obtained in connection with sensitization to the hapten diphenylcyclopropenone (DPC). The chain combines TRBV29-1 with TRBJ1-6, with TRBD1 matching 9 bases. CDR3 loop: CSAVSGQGNSPLHF. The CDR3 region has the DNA TGCAGCGCGGTATCGGGACAGGGTAATTCACCCCTCCACTTT.